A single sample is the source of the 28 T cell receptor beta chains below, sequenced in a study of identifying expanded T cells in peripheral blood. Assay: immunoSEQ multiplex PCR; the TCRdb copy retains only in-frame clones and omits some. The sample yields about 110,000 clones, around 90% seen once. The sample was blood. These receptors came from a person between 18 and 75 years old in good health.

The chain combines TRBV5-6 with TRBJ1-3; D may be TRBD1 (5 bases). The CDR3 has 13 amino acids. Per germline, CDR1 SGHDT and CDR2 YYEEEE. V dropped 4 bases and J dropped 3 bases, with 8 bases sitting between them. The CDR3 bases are TGTGCCAGCAGCCCGAGGGGTGGAAACACCATATATTTT. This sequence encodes CASSPRGGNTIYF.

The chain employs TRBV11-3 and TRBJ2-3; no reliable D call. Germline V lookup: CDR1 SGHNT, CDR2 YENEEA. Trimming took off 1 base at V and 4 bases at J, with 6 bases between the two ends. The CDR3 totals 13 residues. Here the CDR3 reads CASSLVVADTQYF. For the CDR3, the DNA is TGTGCCAGCAGCTTAGTGGTTGCAGATACGCAGTATTTT.

CDR3 DNA sequence: TGTGCCAGCAGCTTTGACAGGAATCAGCCCCAGCATTTT. Its translation is CASSFDRNQPQHF. The chain couples TRBV7-2 to TRBJ1-5, with D maybe TRBD1 (6 bases). CDR1 and CDR2 (germline): SGHTA, FQGNSA. Trimming stripped 3 bases from V and 4 bases from J, with 7 bases between. This CDR3 is 13 amino acids long.

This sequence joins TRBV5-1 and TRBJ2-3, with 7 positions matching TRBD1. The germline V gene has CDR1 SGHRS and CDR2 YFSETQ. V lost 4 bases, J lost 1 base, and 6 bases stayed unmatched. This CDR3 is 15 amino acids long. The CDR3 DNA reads TGCGCCAGCAGCGTACAGGGGTTGGGCACAGATACGCAGTATTTT. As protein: CASSVQGLGTDTQYF.

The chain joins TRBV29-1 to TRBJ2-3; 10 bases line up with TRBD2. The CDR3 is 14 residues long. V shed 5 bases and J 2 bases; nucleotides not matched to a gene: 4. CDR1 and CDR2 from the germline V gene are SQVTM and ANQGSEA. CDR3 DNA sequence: TGCAGCGTTTCCCTAGCGGGGGTCACAGATACGCAGTATTTT. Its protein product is CSVSLAGVTDTQYF.

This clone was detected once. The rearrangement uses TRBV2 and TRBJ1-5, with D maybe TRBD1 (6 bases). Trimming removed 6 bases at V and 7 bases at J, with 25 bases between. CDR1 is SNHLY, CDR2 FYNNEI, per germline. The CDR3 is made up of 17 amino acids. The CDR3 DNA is TGTGCCAGCAGCAATACGGCCGACAGGCAAAGTAGGCAGCCCCAGCATTTT. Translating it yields CASSNTADRQSRQPQHF.

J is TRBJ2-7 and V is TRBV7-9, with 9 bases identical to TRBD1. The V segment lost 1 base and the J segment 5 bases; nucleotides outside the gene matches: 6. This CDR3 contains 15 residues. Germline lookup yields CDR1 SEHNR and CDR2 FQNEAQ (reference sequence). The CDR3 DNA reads TGTGCCAGCAGCTTAGTCCAACAGGGGGCACACGAGCAGTACTTC. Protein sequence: CASSLVQQGAHEQYF.

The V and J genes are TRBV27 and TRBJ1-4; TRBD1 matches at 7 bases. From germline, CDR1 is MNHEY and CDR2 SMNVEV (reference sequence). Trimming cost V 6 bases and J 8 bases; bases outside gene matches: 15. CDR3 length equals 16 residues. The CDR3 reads CASRSPTGAGGEKLFF. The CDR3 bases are TGTGCCAGCAGGTCTCCCACGGGGGCAGGGGGGGAAAAACTGTTTTTT.

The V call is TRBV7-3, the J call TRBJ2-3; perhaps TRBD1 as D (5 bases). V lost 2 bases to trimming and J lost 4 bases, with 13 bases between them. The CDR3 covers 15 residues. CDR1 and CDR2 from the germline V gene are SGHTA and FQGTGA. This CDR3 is CASSLDSSVADTQYF. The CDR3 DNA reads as TGTGCCAGCAGCTTAGACAGCTCCGTGGCAGATACGCAGTATTTT. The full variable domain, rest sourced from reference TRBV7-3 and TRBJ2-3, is GAGVSQTPSNKVTEKGKYVELRCDPISGHTALYWYRQSLGQGPEFLIYFQGTGAADDSGLPNDRFFAVRPEGSVSTLKIQRTERGDSAVYLCASSLDSSVADTQYFGPGTRLTVL.

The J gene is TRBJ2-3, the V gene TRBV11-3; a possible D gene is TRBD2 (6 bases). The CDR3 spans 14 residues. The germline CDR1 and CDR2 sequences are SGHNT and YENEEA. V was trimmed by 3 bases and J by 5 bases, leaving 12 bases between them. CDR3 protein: CASSFGGSGDTQYF. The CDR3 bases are TGTGCCAGCAGCTTTGGGGGGTCCGGAGATACGCAGTATTTT.

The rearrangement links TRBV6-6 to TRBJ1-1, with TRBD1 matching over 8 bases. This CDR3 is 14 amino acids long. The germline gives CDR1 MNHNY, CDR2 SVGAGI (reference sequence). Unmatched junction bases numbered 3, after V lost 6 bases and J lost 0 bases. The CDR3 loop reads CASRRTGLNTEAFF. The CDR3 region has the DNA TGTGCCAGCAGACGGACAGGGCTGAACACTGAAGCTTTCTTT.

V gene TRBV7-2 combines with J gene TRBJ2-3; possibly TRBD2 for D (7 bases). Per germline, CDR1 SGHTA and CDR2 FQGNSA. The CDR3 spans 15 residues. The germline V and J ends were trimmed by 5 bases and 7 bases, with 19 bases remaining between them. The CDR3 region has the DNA TGTGCCAGCAGCACCACGGGGGGCCTCGACAATACGCAGTATTTT. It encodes CASSTTGGLDNTQYF.

The CDR3 spells CASSLAGQGSQPQHF. The CDR3 DNA follows: TGCGCCAGCAGCTTGGCGGGACAGGGCAGTCAGCCCCAGCATTTT. The V call is TRBV5-1, the J call TRBJ1-5; 9 nucleotides line up with TRBD1. CDR3 length: 15 residues. Germline V lookup: CDR1 SGHRS, CDR2 YFSETQ. The J segment lost 6 bases and the V segment lost 0 bases, leaving 4 bases of the junction unmatched.

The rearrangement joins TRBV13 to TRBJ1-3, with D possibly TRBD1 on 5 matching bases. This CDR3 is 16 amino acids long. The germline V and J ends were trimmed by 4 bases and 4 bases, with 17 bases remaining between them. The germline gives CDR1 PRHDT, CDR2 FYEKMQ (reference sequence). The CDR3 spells CASSSSRPGRGNTIYF. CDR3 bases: TGTGCCAGCAGCTCAAGCCGTCCAGGGAGGGGAAACACCATATATTTT.

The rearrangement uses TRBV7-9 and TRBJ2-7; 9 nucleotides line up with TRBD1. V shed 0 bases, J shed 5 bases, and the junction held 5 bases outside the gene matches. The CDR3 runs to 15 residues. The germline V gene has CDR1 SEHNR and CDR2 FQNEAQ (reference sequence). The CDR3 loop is CASSLAGTGIHEQYF. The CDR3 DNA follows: TGTGCCAGCAGCTTAGCGGGGACAGGGATCCACGAGCAGTACTTC.

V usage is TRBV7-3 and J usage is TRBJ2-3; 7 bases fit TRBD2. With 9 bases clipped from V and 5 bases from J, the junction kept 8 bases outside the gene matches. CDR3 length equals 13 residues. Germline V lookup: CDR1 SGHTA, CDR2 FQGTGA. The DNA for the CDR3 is TGTGCCAGTGCCGCGGGAGTGTTAGATACGCAGTATTTT. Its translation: CASAAGVLDTQYF.

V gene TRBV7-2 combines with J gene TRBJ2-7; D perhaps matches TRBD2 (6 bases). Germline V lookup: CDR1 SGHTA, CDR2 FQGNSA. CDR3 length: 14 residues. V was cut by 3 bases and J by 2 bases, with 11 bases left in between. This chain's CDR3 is CASSFGTQTYEQYF. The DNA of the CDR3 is TGTGCCAGCAGCTTTGGGACTCAGACCTACGAGCAGTACTTC.

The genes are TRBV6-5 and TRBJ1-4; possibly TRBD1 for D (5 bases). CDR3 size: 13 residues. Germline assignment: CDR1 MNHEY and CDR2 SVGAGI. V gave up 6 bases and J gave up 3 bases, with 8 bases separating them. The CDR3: CASRKQANEKLFF. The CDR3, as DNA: TGTGCCAGCAGAAAACAGGCTAATGAAAAACTGTTTTTT.

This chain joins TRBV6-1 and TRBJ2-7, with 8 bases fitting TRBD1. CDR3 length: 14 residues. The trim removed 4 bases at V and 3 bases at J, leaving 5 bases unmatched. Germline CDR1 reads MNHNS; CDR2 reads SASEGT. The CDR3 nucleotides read TGTGCCAGCAGTGGGACAGGGTCCTTCTACGAGCAGTACTTC. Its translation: CASSGTGSFYEQYF.

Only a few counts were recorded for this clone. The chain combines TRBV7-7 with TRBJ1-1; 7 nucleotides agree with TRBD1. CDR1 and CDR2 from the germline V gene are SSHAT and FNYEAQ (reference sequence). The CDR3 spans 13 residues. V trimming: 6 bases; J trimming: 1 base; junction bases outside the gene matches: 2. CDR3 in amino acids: CASSRDRNTEAFF. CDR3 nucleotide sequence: TGTGCCAGCAGTAGGGACAGGAACACTGAAGCTTTCTTT.

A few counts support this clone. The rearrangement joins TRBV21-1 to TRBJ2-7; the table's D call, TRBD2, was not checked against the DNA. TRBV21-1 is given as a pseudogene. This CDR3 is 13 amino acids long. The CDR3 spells CASSKDPPTSPYF. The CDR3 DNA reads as TGTGCCAGCAGCAAAGATCCGCCTACTTCACCCTACTTC.

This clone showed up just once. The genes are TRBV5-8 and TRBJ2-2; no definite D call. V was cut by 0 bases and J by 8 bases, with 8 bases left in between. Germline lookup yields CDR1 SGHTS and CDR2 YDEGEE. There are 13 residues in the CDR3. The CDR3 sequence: CASSLAWEGELFF. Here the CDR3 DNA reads TGTGCCAGCAGCTTGGCCTGGGAAGGGGAGCTGTTTTTT.

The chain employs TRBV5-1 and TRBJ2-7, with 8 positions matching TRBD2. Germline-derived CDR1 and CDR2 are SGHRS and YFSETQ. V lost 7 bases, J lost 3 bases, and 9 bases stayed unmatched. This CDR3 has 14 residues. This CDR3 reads CASQPGTSFYEQYF. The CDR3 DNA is TGCGCCAGCCAGCCCGGGACTAGTTTCTACGAGCAGTACTTC.

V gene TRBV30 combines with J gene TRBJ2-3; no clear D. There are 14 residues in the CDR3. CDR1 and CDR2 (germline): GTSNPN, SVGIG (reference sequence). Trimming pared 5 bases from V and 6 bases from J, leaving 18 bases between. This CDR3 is CAWGMGYGMDTQYF. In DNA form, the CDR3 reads TGTGCCTGGGGTATGGGTTATGGGATGGATACGCAGTATTTT. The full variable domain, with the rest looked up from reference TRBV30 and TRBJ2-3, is SQTIHQWPATLVQPVGSPLSLECTVEGTSNPNLYWYRQAAGRGLQLLFYSVGIGQISSEVPQNLSASRPQDRQFILSSKKLLLSDSGFYLCAWGMGYGMDTQYFGPGTRLTVL.

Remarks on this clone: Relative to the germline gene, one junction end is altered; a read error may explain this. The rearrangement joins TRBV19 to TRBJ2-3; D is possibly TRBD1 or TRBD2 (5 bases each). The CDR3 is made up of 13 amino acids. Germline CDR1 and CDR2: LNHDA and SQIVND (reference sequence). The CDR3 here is CYRAPGPSDTQYF. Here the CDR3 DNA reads TGCTATAGGGCCCCGGGGCCCTCAGATACGCAGTATTTT.

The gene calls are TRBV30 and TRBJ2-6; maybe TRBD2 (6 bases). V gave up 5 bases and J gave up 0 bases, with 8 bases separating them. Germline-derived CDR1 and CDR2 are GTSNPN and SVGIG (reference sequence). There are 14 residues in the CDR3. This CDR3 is CAWDGSSGANVLTF. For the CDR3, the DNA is TGTGCCTGGGACGGGAGCTCTGGGGCCAACGTCCTGACTTTC.

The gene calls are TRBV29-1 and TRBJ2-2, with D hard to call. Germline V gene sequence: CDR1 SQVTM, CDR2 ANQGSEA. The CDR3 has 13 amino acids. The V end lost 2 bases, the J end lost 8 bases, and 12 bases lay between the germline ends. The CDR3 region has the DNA TGCAGCGTTGAATCGGCAGGTTTTGGGGAGCTGTTTTTT. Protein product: CSVESAGFGELFF.

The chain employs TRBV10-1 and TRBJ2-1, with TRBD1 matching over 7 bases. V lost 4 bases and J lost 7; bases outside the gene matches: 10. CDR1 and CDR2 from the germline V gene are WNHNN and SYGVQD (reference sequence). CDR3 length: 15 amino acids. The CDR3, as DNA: TGCGCCAGCAGTGGGTACGGACAGGCCCGAAATGAGCAGTTCTTC. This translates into CASSGYGQARNEQFF.